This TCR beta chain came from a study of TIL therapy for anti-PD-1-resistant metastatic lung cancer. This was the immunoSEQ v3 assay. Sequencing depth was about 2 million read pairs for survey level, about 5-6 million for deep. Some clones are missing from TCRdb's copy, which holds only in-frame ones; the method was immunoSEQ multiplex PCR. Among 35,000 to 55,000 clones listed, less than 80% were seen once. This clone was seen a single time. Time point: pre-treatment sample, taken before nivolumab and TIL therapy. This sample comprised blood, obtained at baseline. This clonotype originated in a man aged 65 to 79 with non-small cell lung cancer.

The CDR3 loop reads CSVEKDLRADTQYF. In DNA, the CDR3 is TGCAGCGTTGAAAAGGACTTACGAGCAGATACGCAGTATTTT. This chain uses TRBV29-1 with TRBJ2-3; a possible D gene is TRBD2 (5 bases). The CDR3 runs 14 residues. Trimming removed 2 bases at V and 4 bases at J, with 13 bases between. In germline, CDR1 is SQVTM, CDR2 ANQGSEA.